These T cell receptor beta chains were read from a single sample in a study of shared clonotypes between healthy human individuals. The assay was immunoSEQ multiplex PCR, and TCRdb's table has in-frame clones only and misses some. Of millions of clones in the sample, about 95% were seen once. Material: naive CD8+ T cells sorted from blood. These TCRs come from a man younger than 35 in good health. The conserved cysteine and the conserved F or W are not part of the CDR3 here.

TRBV4-1	ASSQHPNGADTQY
TRBV27	ASSLSSGTVIYGYT
TRBV27	ASSYFTSTSPLH
TRBV30	AWSVLGRDTQY
TRBV29-1	SVAPGGSYGYT
TRBV19	ASSIESVSGDGYT
TRBV2	ASSEVTRGQETQY
TRBV6-4	ATAGTGKNEQF
TRBV10-1	ASSEGGGDNEKLF
TRBV30	AWSGGQGVDQPQH
TRBV27	ASSWTSGIADTQY
TRBV15	ATSRGFESGSSYNEQF
TRBV30	AWGLGLDTGELF
TRBV4-1	ASSQARGPPEAF
TRBV4-3	ASSQDVAGNTGELF
TRBV9	ASSSRLAGSQETQY
TRBV7-9	ASSSGPTGGMGEQY
TRBV28	ASSLAGATDTQY
TRBV19	ASSMTSSTGELF
TRBV30	AWSDVGDTQY
TRBV4-3	ASSQELLAGAGIRETQY
TRBV27	ASCPGPGTDTQY
TRBV27	ASSPSSGPIAYEQY
TRBV27	ASSFGGSNQPQH
TRBV5-6	ASRSTGNYGYT
TRBV7-9	ASSLPSQETQY
TRBV10-1	ASSGTSGYTGELF
TRBV7-8	ASSLRMVGGALDETQY
TRBV6-5	ASSRQGTGELF
TRBV18	ASSPSKGQGNTEAF
TRBV4-1	ASSQGSTARGTYEQY
TRBV13	ASGRRGVQETQY
TRBV11-3	ASSLTSSYEQY
TRBV5-1	ASSSGQFPTGELF
TRBV6-1	ASSEARVGGLGNQPQH
TRBV5-1	ASSLTLAGGTDTQY
TRBV5-4	ASSLGAAYNSPLH
TRBV9	ASSVFNTGELF
TRBV6-1	ASSEYDGNYEQY
TRBV27	ASSFTGGESEQY
TRBV11-3	ASSLIKGLAGSYNEQF
TRBV5-1	ASSFWEGYNEQF